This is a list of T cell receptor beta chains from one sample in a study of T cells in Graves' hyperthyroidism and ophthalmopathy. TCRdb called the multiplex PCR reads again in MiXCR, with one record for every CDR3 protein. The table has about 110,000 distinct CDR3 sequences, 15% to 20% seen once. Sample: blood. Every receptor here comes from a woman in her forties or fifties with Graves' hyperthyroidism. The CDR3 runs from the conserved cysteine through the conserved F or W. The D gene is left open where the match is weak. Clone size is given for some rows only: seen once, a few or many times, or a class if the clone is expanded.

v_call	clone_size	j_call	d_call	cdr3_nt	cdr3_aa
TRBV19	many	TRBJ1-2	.	TGTGCCAGTAGTGTGGACAGTACTGGCTACACCTTC	CASSVDSTGYTF
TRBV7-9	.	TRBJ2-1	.	TGTGCCAGCAGCCCGACCCGGACCGTAGTCGATGAGCAGTTCTTC	CASSPTRTVVDEQFF
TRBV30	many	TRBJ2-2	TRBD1	TGTGCCTGGAGGTACGCAGGGCACAGGGGCGATAACACCGGGGAGCTGTTTTTT	CAWRYAGHRGDNTGELFF
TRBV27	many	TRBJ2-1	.	TGTGCCAGCAGCTCAACGGGCCATGAGCAGTTCTTC	CASSSTGHEQFF
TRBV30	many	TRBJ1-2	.	TGTGCCTGGAGATTCCCAGCGAATAACTATGGCTACACCTTC	CAWRFPANNYGYTF
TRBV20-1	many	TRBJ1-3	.	TGCAGTGCTAGTGGTTTCGGGTTTGGAAACACCATATATTTT	CSASGFGFGNTIYF
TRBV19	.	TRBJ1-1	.	TGTGCCAGTAGTACCACCGTCCCGAACACTGAAGCTTTCTTT	CASSTTVPNTEAFF
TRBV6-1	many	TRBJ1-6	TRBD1	TGTGCCAGCAAGGGGACAGGGTATAATTCACCCCTCCACTTT	CASKGTGYNSPLHF
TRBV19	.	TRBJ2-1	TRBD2	TGTGCCAGTAGTATCCCTACGGGAGGGGGGTACAATGAGCAGTTCTTC	CASSIPTGGGYNEQFF
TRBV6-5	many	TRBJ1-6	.	TGTGCCAGCAGTTACTCGACCCGGTCACCCCTCCACTTT	CASSYSTRSPLHF
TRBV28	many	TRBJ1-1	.	TGTGCCAGCAGTCCGACAACTGACACTGAAGCTTTCTTT	CASSPTTDTEAFF
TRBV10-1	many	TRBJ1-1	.	TGCGCCAGCAGTTCCGGGGGGTCCACTGAAGCTTTCTTT	CASSSGGSTEAFF
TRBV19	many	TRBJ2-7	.	TGTGCCAGTTCGGTAGGACCCCTTTTCTACGAGCAGTACTTC	CASSVGPLFYEQYF
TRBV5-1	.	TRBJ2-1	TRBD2	TGCGCCAGCAGCTTGGCGGGGGGGCGGGAGAGAAACAATGAGCAGTTCTTC	CASSLAGGRERNNEQFF
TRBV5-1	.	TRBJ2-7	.	TGCGCCAGCAGCTACTCTGGCGGAAGCTCCTACGAGCAGTACTTC	CASSYSGGSSYEQYF
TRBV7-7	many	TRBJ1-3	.	TGTGCTAGCAGCTTATATCCAGGATTCTCTGGAAACACCATATATTTT	CASSLYPGFSGNTIYF
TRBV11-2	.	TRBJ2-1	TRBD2	TGTGCCAGCAGCCCATTAGCGGGAGGGGGCCACAATGAGCAGTTCTTC	CASSPLAGGGHNEQFF
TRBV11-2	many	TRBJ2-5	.	TGTGCCAGCAGCCCCGGACGGGCGGGAGAGACCCAGTACTTC	CASSPGRAGETQYF
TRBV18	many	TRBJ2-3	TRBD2	TGTGCCAGCTCACCCCGAGCGGGAAACACAGATACGCAGTATTTT	CASSPRAGNTDTQYF
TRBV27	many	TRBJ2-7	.	TGTGCCAGCAGTCTTAGCGAGCACTTGTACGAGCAGTACTTC	CASSLSEHLYEQYF
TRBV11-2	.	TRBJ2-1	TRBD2	TGTGCCAGCAGCACGAGACTGGCTAGCGGGAACAATGAGCAGTTCTTC	CASSTRLASGNNEQFF
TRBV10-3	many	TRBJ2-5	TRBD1	TGTGCCATCAGCAGTTCCTTCCAGGGGGACCAAGAGACCCAGTACTTC	CAISSSFQGDQETQYF
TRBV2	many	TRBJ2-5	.	TGTGCCAGCACTTTCGATGGGGGGCGAGAGACCCAGTACTTC	CASTFDGGRETQYF
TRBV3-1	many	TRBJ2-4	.	TGTGCCAGCAGCCTCCAGGGAGCCAAAAACATTCAGTACTTC	CASSLQGAKNIQYF
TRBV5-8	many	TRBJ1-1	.	TGTGCCAGCAGAAAGGGCCTGGAGACTTTCTTT	CASRKGLETFF
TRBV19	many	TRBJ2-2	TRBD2	TGTGCCAGTAAACATCCGGGACTATTAAACACCGGGGAGCTGTTTTTT	CASKHPGLLNTGELFF
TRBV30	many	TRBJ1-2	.	TGTGCCTGGAGTGTCTACAGGGGCTACACCTTC	CAWSVYRGYTF
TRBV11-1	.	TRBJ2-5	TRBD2	TGTGCCAGCAGCTTAGGAAGCGGGAGATCTACCCAGTACTTC	CASSLGSGRSTQYF
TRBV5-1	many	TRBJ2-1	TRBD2	TGCGCCAGCAGCTTCGAAGCGGGAGTGTACAATGAGCAGTTCTTC	CASSFEAGVYNEQFF
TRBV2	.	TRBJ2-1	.	TGTGCCAGCAATACGAGACTAGTTGAAAATGAGCAGTTCTTC	CASNTRLVENEQFF
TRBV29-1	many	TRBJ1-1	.	TGCAGCGTTGAAACGACGAGGGCCACTGAAGCTTTCTTT	CSVETTRATEAFF
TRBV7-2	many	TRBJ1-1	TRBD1	TGTGCCAGCAGCCCCTACAGGGGGCGGGACACTGAAGCTTTCTTT	CASSPYRGRDTEAFF
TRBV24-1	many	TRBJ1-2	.	TGTGCCACCAGTGATTTCACAGGCTATGGCTACACCTTC	CATSDFTGYGYTF
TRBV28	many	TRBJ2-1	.	TGTGCCAGCCTCCAGGGCGGCTCCTACAATGAGCAGTTCTTC	CASLQGGSYNEQFF
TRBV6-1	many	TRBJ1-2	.	TGTGCCAGCAGCGGACAGAACTATGGCTACACCTTC	CASSGQNYGYTF
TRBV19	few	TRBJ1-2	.	TGTGCCAGTAGTAACGGGGATGGCTACACCTTC	CASSNGDGYTF
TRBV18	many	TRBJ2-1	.	TGTGCCAGCTCACCAGGGATCGACAATGAGCAGTTCTTC	CASSPGIDNEQFF
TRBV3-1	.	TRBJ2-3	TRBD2	TGTGCCAGCAGCCAAGTTGGACTAGCGACCTCCCGGGATACGCAGTATTTT	CASSQVGLATSRDTQYF
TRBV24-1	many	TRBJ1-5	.	TGTGCCACCAGTGATCCCCGGGACTCATTGAACGGGCAGCCCCAGCATTTT	CATSDPRDSLNGQPQHF
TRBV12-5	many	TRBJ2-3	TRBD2	TGTGCTAGTGGTTTGGTACGGAGGACTAGCGGGAGTGGTAGAAGAACAGATACGCAGTATTTT	CASGLVRRTSGSGRRTDTQYF
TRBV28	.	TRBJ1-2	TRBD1	TGTGCCAGCAGTCCACCACCCGGGACAGGGGAATATGGCTACACCTTC	CASSPPPGTGEYGYTF
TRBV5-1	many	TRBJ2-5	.	TGCGCCAGCAGCTTGGAGGGGTCCCAAGAGACCCAGTACTTC	CASSLEGSQETQYF
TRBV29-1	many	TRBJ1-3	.	TGCAGCGTCTTTAGCGGAAACACCATATATTTT	CSVFSGNTIYF
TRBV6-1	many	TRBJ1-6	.	TGTGCCAGCAGTACAACAGGGCGTGATTCACCCCTCCACTTT	CASSTTGRDSPLHF
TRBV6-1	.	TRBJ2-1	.	TGTGCCAGCAGTGCAAGGGGGGGGAATGAGCAGTTCTTC	CASSARGGNEQFF
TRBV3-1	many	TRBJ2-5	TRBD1	TGTGCCAGCAGTTACTGGACAGGGGCAGAGACCCAGTACTTC	CASSYWTGAETQYF
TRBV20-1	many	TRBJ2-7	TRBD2	TGCAGTGCTAGAGTCGCTCTAGCGGTCCGGGAGCAGTACTTC	CSARVALAVREQYF
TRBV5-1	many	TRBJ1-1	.	TGCGCCAGCACCCAAGGGACCCAGGGCACTGAAGCTTTCTTT	CASTQGTQGTEAFF
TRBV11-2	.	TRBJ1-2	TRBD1	TGTGCCAGCAGCGCCCCGGGACAGGGGGCGCGTATCTCTGGCTACACCTTC	CASSAPGQGARISGYTF
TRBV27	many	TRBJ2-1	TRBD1	TGTGCCAGCAGTTTCCTAGACAGGGTAGTAGATCCATACAATGAGCAGTTCTTC	CASSFLDRVVDPYNEQFF
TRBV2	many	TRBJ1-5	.	TGTGCCAGCAGTTATTCCGGGGGCAATCAGCCCCAGCATTTT	CASSYSGGNQPQHF
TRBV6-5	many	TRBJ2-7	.	TGTGCCAGCAGTTACTCTCCGGGATCTTACGAGCAGTACTTC	CASSYSPGSYEQYF